The 18 T cell receptor beta chains below all came from one sample that was sequenced in a study of early T cells in non-severe SARS-CoV-2 infection. From the 5' RACE reads, TCRdb called clonotypes with MiXCR, one entry per CDR3 protein. This table holds fewer than 85,000 distinct CDR3 sequences, around 13% found once. The sequencing sample was made of whole blood. The receptors stem from an adult who was a healthcare worker with PCR-confirmed SARS-CoV-2 infection or an uninfected control (not recorded which).

This clonotype was detected ten times or more. This sequence joins TRBV28 and TRBJ1-2, with D tentatively TRBD1 (5 bases). Looked up from germline, CDR1 is MDHEN and CDR2 is SYDVKM. CDR3 length equals 14 residues. V dropped 3 bases and J dropped 2 bases, with 10 bases sitting between them. The CDR3 sequence is CASSLQGRNYGYTF. The CDR3 DNA follows: TGTGCCAGCAGTTTGCAGGGTAGAAACTATGGCTACACCTTC.

This clonotype was counted only a few times. An end of the junction differs from the germline gene, which may be a read error. The chain is built from TRBV7-8 and TRBJ2-3; unclear D gene. The length of the CDR3 is 13 residues. Germline V lookup: CDR1 SGHVS, CDR2 FQNEAQ. The CDR3 region has the DNA TGTGTCAGCAGCCTACGGACGACAGATACGCAGTATTTT. It yields the protein CVSSLRTTDTQYF. Combining the CDR3 with reference TRBV7-8 and TRBJ2-3 gives the whole variable domain GAGVSQSPRYKVAKRGQDVALRCDPISGHVSLFWYQQALGQGPEFLTYFQNEAQLDKSGLPSDRFFAERPEGSVSTLKIQRTQQEDSAVYLCVSSLRTTDTQYFGPGTRLTVL.

This clonotype was recorded at least ten times. The DNA of the CDR3 is TGTGCCAGCAGCTTATGGGCTAGCGGGGACAATGAGCAGTTCTTC. It yields the protein CASSLWASGDNEQFF. V is TRBV7-9 and J is TRBJ2-1, with 9 bases identical to TRBD2. Trimming cost V 2 bases and J 5 bases; bases outside gene matches: 4. In germline, CDR1 is SEHNR, CDR2 FQNEAQ (reference sequence). This CDR3 contains 15 residues.

This clonotype was counted only a few times. The chain is built from TRBV6-5 and TRBJ2-3; no clear D gene. Trimming removed 6 bases from V and 6 bases from J, with 13 bases in between. Germline loops: CDR1 MNHEY, CDR2 SVGAGI. The CDR3 runs to 13 residues. The CDR3 loop is CASSPSWKDTQYF. The CDR3 bases are TGTGCCAGCAGCCCAAGTTGGAAGGATACGCAGTATTTT.

Turning to this clonotype: A much bigger clone sits one base away, suggesting this may be a read error. The V and J genes are TRBV7-2 and TRBJ2-2; no reliable D call. Germline-derived CDR1 and CDR2 are SGHTA and FQGNSA. This CDR3 spans 11 amino acids. V dropped 8 bases and J dropped 3 bases, with 4 bases sitting between them. The CDR3 reads CASGHTGELFF. DNA for the CDR3: TGTGCCAGCGGACACACCGGGGAGCTGTTTTTT. Together with reference TRBV7-2 and TRBJ2-2, the CDR3 gives the full variable domain: GAGVSQSPSNKVTEKGKDVELRCDPISGHTALYWYRQSLGQGLEFLIYFQGNSAPDKSGLPSDRFSAERTGGSVSTLTIQRTQQEDSAVYLCASGHTGELFFGEGSRLTVL.

This clonotype appeared many times. V gene TRBV5-4 combines with J gene TRBJ1-1; D is unclear. The CDR3 extends over 13 amino acids. Germline V gene sequence: CDR1 SGHNT, CDR2 YYREEE (reference sequence). V lost 6 bases and J lost 3, with 12 bases in between. CDR3 in DNA: TGTGCCAGCACCTTTGACTCCTACACTGAAGCTTTCTTT. Translating it yields CASTFDSYTEAFF.

This clonotype was counted ten times or more. The CDR3 DNA reads as TGTGCCAGCAGCTTGGCTAGCGGGAAGAACACCGGGGAGCTGTTTTTT. This codes for CASSLASGKNTGELFF. V is TRBV5-4 and J is TRBJ2-2, with 9 bases matching TRBD2. J was trimmed by 1 base and V by 0 bases; bases with no gene match: 1. Germline CDR1 reads SGHNT; CDR2 reads YYREEE (reference sequence). The CDR3 extends over 16 amino acids.

This clonotype appeared many times. The chain is built from TRBV6-5 and TRBJ2-1, with D hard to call. Germline V gene lookup returns CDR1 MNHEY and CDR2 SVGAGI. The CDR3 is 15 amino acids. With 5 bases removed from V and 0 bases from J, the gap between germline ends came to 11 bases. Here the CDR3 DNA reads TGTGCCAGCAGTCAGCTCCCGAGCTCCTACAATGAGCAGTTCTTC. Translating gives CASSQLPSSYNEQFF.

In this sample, this clonotype turned up a few times. V and J are TRBV27 and TRBJ2-7, with TRBD2 matching over 10 bases. V lost 5 bases to trimming and J lost 3 bases; unmatched junction nucleotides: 4. This CDR3 is 14 amino acids long. Per germline, CDR1 MNHEY and CDR2 SMNVEV (reference sequence). The CDR3 loop reads CASSVASGGYEQYF. The CDR3 coding sequence is TGTGCCAGCAGTGTTGCTAGCGGGGGCTACGAGCAGTACTTC.

This clonotype has a handful of counts. The chain joins TRBV7-9 to TRBJ2-1; 10 bases agree with TRBD1. The CDR3 extends over 15 amino acids. The germline V gene has CDR1 SEHNR and CDR2 FQNEAQ (reference sequence). Trimming at V came to 7 bases and at J to 7 bases, leaving 10 bases not matched to a gene. The CDR3 reads CASNLPGQGSNEQFF. In nucleotides, the CDR3 is TGTGCCAGCAATCTCCCGGGACAGGGGTCAAATGAGCAGTTCTTC.

This clonotype was counted many times. The chain couples TRBV30 to TRBJ2-3; D unclear. The CDR3 runs to 16 residues. The V gene lost 4 bases and the J gene lost 6 bases, with 23 bases spanning the gap. The germline CDR1 and CDR2 sequences are GTSNPN and SVGIG (reference sequence). This CDR3 reads CAWKAYTVTDDDTQYF. The CDR3 region has the DNA TGTGCCTGGAAAGCCTACACAGTAACAGACGACGATACGCAGTATTTT.

The chain recombines TRBV29-1 with TRBJ1-1; D not resolved. The V gene's germline CDR1 is SQVTM and CDR2 ANQGSEA. The CDR3 is made up of 10 amino acids. Trimming shortened V by 4 bases and J by 4 bases, and 4 bases separated the two germline ends. For the CDR3, the DNA is TGCAGCGTTGGGGGCACTGAAGCTTTCTTT. It is translated as CSVGGTEAFF. Using reference TRBV29-1 and TRBJ1-1 for the parts outside the CDR3, the full variable domain is SAVISQKPSRDICQRGTSLTIQCQVDSQVTMMFWYRQQPGQSLTLIATANQGSEATYESGFVIDKFPISRPNLTFSTLTVSNMSPEDSSIYLCSVGGTEAFFGQGTRLTVV.

This clonotype has a count of ten or more. The genes are TRBV7-2 and TRBJ2-3; a weak D match, TRBD2 (6 bases). This CDR3 contains 15 residues. Germline V CDR1 and CDR2: SGHTA, FQGNSA. V was trimmed by 2 bases and J by 4 bases, leaving 13 bases between them. CDR3 region: CASSLHSGRPDTQYF. Written as DNA, the CDR3 is TGTGCCAGCAGCTTACATAGCGGCAGGCCAGATACGCAGTATTTT.

This clonotype was counted many times. The V call is TRBV19, the J call TRBJ1-5; tentatively, D is TRBD1 (5 bases). The germline V and J ends were trimmed by 3 bases and 0 bases, with 9 bases remaining between them. The V gene's germline CDR1 is LNHDA and CDR2 SQIVND (reference sequence). The CDR3 extends over 15 amino acids. CDR3 loop: CASSMGRYSNQPQHF. DNA for the CDR3: TGTGCCAGTAGTATGGGGCGGTATAGCAATCAGCCCCAGCATTTT. Variable domain in full (rest from reference TRBV19 and TRBJ1-5): DGGITQSPKYLFRKEGQNVTLSCEQNLNHDAMYWYRQDPGQGLRLIYYSQIVNDFQKGDIAEGYSVSREKKESFPLTVTSAQKNPTAFYLCASSMGRYSNQPQHFGDGTRLSIL.

By sample share, this clonotype is medium-sized. This chain links TRBV5-1 with TRBJ2-3; TRBD2 aligns across 9 bases. Germline-derived CDR1 and CDR2 are SGHRS and YFSETQ. V lost 0 bases and J lost 2; bases outside the gene matches: 4. The CDR3 length is 16 residues. CDR3 protein: CASSLDSGRPTDTQYF. The CDR3 bases are TGCGCCAGCAGCTTGGATAGCGGGAGACCCACAGATACGCAGTATTTT.

This clonotype came up many times. V is TRBV15 and J is TRBJ2-5; 8 bases map to TRBD1. V shed 2 bases, J shed 1 base, and the junction held 9 bases outside the gene matches. This CDR3 comprises 17 residues. Germline CDR1 reads LNHNV; CDR2 reads YYDKDF (reference sequence). The CDR3 loop reads CATSRHTRGPRQETQYF. CDR3 DNA sequence: TGTGCCACCAGCAGACATACCAGGGGGCCCCGCCAAGAGACCCAGTACTTC.

This clonotype appeared many times. The V and J genes are TRBV2 and TRBJ2-7, with 7 positions matching TRBD1. CDR3 length: 11 amino acids. Germline V lookup: CDR1 SNHLY, CDR2 FYNNEI. The V and J ends lost 8 bases and 3 bases, in that order; junction bases with no gene match: 1. The CDR3 coding sequence is TGTGCCAGCGGACAGGTCTACGAGCAGTACTTC. It codes for CASGQVYEQYF.

This clonotype was detected many times. This chain connects TRBV27 to TRBJ2-3; 9 bases align to TRBD1. CDR3 length: 12 residues. CDR1 is MNHEY and CDR2 is SMNVEV in the germline V gene (reference sequence). Trimming took 11 bases from V and 4 from J; bases not matched to a gene: 4. CDR3 nucleotides: TGTGCCGGACAGGGGATGGCAGATACGCAGTATTTT. It translates to CAGQGMADTQYF.